One and the same sample provided the 9 T cell receptor beta chains below, sequenced in a study of vaccination effects on CD4 cells after COVID-19. Antigen specificity for these receptors is unknown. Before any sequencing was done, the ViraFEST assay used viral peptide pools to expand antigen-specific CD4+ T cells. The authors isolated CD4+ T cells after roughly eleven days of culture. Nucleocapsid antibody tests were negative, and the vaccine recipients had no prior SARS-CoV-2 infection. Some clones are missing from TCRdb's copy, which holds only in-frame ones; the method was immunoSEQ multiplex PCR. The table records tens of thousands of clones, roughly 76% of them present only once. The sequencing here drew on CD4+ T cells from PBMCs cultured with HCoV-OC43 spike peptides, taken before COVID-19 vaccination. Subset reported: HCoV-OC43 spike overlapping peptide pool stimulation. These receptors originate from a human donor who received a COVID-19 vaccine.

This clone was recorded a few times. The chain couples TRBV4-3 to TRBJ1-2; no reliable D call. This CDR3 spans 13 amino acids. V lost 0 bases and J lost 8, with 10 bases in between. The germline CDR1 and CDR2 sequences are LGHNA and YSLEER. The CDR3 nucleotides read TGCGCCAGCAGCCAAGATCAAGGTCGGGGCTACACCTTC. Translating it yields CASSQDQGRGYTF.

The chain uses TRBV2 and TRBJ1-1; TRBD1 matches 11 bases. This CDR3 comprises 15 residues. V shed 6 bases, J shed 2 bases, and the junction held 5 bases outside the gene matches. Germline V lookup: CDR1 SNHLY, CDR2 FYNNEI. The CDR3 bases are TGTGCCAGCAGCCTAGGACAGGGGGCTAACACTGAAGCTTTCTTT. Protein: CASSLGQGANTEAFF.

This clone turned up a few times. V usage is TRBV2 and J usage is TRBJ2-2; D is unresolved. From germline, CDR1 is SNHLY and CDR2 FYNNEI. The CDR3 contains 13 residues. Trimming shortened V by 1 base and J by 5 bases, and 5 bases separated the two germline ends. The CDR3: CASSEVRTGELFF. As DNA, the CDR3 is TGTGCCAGCAGTGAAGTTCGGACCGGGGAGCTGTTTTTT.

This clone has just a few counts. CDR3 residues: CASRSIHNPSPLHF. CDR3 nucleotide sequence: TGTGCCAGCAGGTCGATCCACAATCCTTCACCCCTCCACTTT. This chain uses TRBV6-5 with TRBJ1-6, with unresolved D. The length of the CDR3 is 14 residues. V lost 6 bases, J lost 9 bases, and 15 bases lay in between. Germline V gene data show CDR1 as MNHEY and CDR2 as SVGAGI.

The V and J genes are TRBV10-1 and TRBJ2-1, with 9 bases matching TRBD2. Germline CDR1 is WNHNN and CDR2 is SYGVQD (reference sequence). V lost 5 bases and J lost 3; bases outside the gene matches: 11. The CDR3 length is 17 residues. CDR3 bases: TGCGCCAGCAGTAAAGCGGGGGGTCCAAGACACTACAATGAGCAGTTCTTC. It encodes CASSKAGGPRHYNEQFF.

V gene TRBV9 combines with J gene TRBJ2-2; 11 positions match TRBD2. The CDR3 covers 15 residues. With V trimmed by 3 bases and J by 3 bases, 1 base remained unmatched. Germline CDR1 is SGDLS and CDR2 is YYNGEE. The CDR3 region has the DNA TGTGCCAGCAGCGAGGGACTAGCGGACACCGGGGAGCTGTTTTTT. It is translated as CASSEGLADTGELFF.

J is TRBJ1-4 and V is TRBV19; D is uncertain. From germline, CDR1 is LNHDA and CDR2 SQIVND (reference sequence). CDR3 size: 13 residues. Trimming shortened V by 5 bases and J by 5 bases, and 9 bases separated the two germline ends. The CDR3 region is CASSVQPNEKLFF. The CDR3 bases are TGTGCCAGTAGTGTACAGCCAAATGAAAAACTGTTTTTT.

This chain uses TRBV5-1 with TRBJ2-3; the D is unclear. Trimming left V 1 base short and J 0 bases short, with 9 bases between. Germline-derived CDR1 and CDR2 are SGHRS and YFSETQ. The CDR3 has 15 residues. CDR3 bases: TGCGCCAGCAGCTTGAGGACCCCTAGCACAGATACGCAGTATTTT. This translates into CASSLRTPSTDTQYF. Full variable domain (missing parts from reference TRBV5-1 and TRBJ2-3): KAGVTQTPRYLIKTRGQQVTLSCSPISGHRSVSWYQQTPGQGLQFLFEYFSETQRNKGNFPGRFSGRQFSNSRSEMNVSTLELGDSALYLCASSLRTPSTDTQYFGPGTRLTVL.

This clone was observed once. CDR3 nucleotide sequence: TGCGCCAGCAGCTTTTCTCCTAGCGGGGGGAACAATGAGCAGTTCTTC. This encodes CASSFSPSGGNNEQFF. This rearrangement joins TRBV5-1 to TRBJ2-1; TRBD2 aligns across 11 bases. J lost 5 bases, V lost 2 bases, and 6 bases had no gene match. Per the germline V gene, CDR1 is SGHRS and CDR2 is YFSETQ. The CDR3 has 16 residues.